Reported below is one TCR beta chain. Its target is unknown. The CDR3 runs 17 residues. Per the germline V gene, CDR1 is LGHNA and CDR2 is YSLEER. With V trimmed by 0 bases and J by 0 bases, 5 bases remained unmatched. This entry is derived from a study of cytomegalovirus exposure and HLA in healthy donors. Findings of the study overall: Later analysis associated a missense DCLRE1C variant with TCR beta V- and J-gene trimming.

Both 60 Vbeta primers and 13 Jbeta primers went into the PCR. The protocol was immunoSEQ multiplex PCR, while the TCRdb copy is restricted to in-frame clones and leaves out a portion. The sample has about 100,000 clones; roughly four fifths are singletons. This TCR derives from a male donor in good health and CMV-seropositive. The rearrangement links TRBV4-3 to TRBJ2-7; 10 bases are a match to TRBD2. Sequencing input: PBMCs. CDR3 DNA sequence: TGCGCCAGCAGCCAAGACCAGCGGGGGGGAACCTCCTACGAGCAGTACTTC. This codes for CASSQDQRGGTSYEQYF.